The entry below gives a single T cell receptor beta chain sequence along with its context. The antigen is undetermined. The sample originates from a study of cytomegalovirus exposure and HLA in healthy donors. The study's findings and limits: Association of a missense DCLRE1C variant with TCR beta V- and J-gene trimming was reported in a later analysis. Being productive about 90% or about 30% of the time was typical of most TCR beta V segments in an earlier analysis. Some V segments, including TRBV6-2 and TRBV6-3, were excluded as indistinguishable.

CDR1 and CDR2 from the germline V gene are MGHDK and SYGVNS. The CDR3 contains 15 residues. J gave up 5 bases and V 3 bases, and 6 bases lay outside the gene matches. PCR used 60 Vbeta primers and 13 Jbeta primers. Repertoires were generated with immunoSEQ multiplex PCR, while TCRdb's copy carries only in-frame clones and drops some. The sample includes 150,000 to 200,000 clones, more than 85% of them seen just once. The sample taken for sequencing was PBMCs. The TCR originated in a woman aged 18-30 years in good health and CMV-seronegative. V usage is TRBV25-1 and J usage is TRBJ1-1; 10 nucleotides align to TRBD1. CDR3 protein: CASSETWTGGTEAFF. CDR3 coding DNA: TGTGCCAGCAGTGAGACCTGGACAGGGGGTACTGAAGCTTTCTTT. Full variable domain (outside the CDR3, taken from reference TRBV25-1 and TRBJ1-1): EADIYQTPRYLVIGTGKKITLECSQTMGHDKMYWYQQDPGMELHLIHYSYGVNSTEKGDLSSESTVSRIRTEHFPLTLESARPSHTSQYLCASSETWTGGTEAFFGQGTRLTVV.